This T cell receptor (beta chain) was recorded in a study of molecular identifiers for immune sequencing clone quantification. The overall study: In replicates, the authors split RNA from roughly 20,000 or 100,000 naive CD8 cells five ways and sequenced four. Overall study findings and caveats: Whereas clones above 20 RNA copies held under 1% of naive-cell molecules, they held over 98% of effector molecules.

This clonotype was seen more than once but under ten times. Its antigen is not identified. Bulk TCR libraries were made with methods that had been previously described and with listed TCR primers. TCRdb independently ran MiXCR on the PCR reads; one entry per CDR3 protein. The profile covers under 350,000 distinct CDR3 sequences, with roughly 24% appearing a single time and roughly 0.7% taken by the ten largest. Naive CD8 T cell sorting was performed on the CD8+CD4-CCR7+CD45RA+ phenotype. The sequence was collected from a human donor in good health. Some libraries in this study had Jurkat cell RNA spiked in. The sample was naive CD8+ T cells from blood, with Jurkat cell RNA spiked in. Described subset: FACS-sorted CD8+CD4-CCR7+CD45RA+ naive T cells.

In DNA, the CDR3 is TGTGCCAGTAACACCCCGTGGGTTGGGACCGAACAGCCCCAGCATTTT. Translated: CASNTPWVGTEQPQHF. The J gene is TRBJ1-5, the V gene TRBV19; the D gene is possibly TRBD1 (5 bases). The CDR3 contains 16 residues. V lost 7 bases to trimming and J lost 7 bases, with 23 bases between them. Germline values: CDR1 LNHDA, CDR2 SQIVND (reference sequence).